Detailed here is one T cell receptor (beta chain). As yet, its antigen is unknown. This entry belongs to a study of cytomegalovirus exposure and HLA in healthy donors. Study-wide background: In terms of ancestry, the Caucasian-associated cluster contained 75% to 85% of the roughly 400 genotyped donors. General study points: Later on, an analysis tied approximately 17,000 TCR beta sequences to HLA alleles at 0.05 false discovery rate. As confirmed in vitro, three CMV-associated chains were specific for CMV antigens. Follow-up analysis found HLA locus-dependent TCR association rates, highest for DRB1 and lowest for HLA-C.

CDR1 and CDR2 from the germline V gene are SGDLS and YYNGEE. CDR3 length: 13 residues. Both 60 Vbeta primers and 13 Jbeta primers went into the PCR. The assay was immunoSEQ multiplex PCR, and TCRdb's table has in-frame clones only and misses some. Of some 200,000 clones listed, under 85% are singletons. Input material: PBMCs. The receptor was derived from a female donor in good health and CMV-seronegative. The chain links TRBV9 to TRBJ2-5, with D perhaps TRBD2 (7 bases). TRBJ2-7 explains the end of the DNA better; the J call may be wrong. CDR3 amino acids: CATVHREGYEQYF. CDR3 nucleotides: TGTGCCACTGTCCACAGGGAGGGCTACGAGCAGTACTTC.